The clone carrying this T cell receptor beta chain was recorded once. CDR1 ENHRY and CDR2 SYGVKD come from the germline V gene. V shed 2 bases and J shed 7 bases, with 6 bases lying between them. CDR3 size: 12 residues. TCRdb keeps only in-frame clones here, not all; method: immunoSEQ multiplex PCR. The data show 550,000 to 700,000 clones, 73% seen once. This specimen belongs to a study of shared clonotypes between healthy human individuals. Sequenced input: memory CD4+ T cells sorted from blood. This sample's subset: CD45RA-negative fraction. This sequence originates from a woman in her 30s in good health. The chain recombines TRBV10-3 with TRBJ1-5; D ambiguous. The DNA for the CDR3 is TGTGCCATCAGTGAGCTCCACCAGCCCCAGCATTTT. Encoded protein: CAISELHQPQHF.